The next 4 T cell receptor beta chains were all read from a single sample in a study of precursors of human CD4 cytotoxic T cells. Bulk UMI-based sequencing covered sorted CD4+ central memory, effector memory, IL-7R-high and IL-7R-negative TEMRA subsets. One entry per CDR3 protein results from TCRdb running MiXCR on the reads. The table shows approximately 610 distinct CDR3 sequences, with under 25% occurring only once. Sequencing was performed on memory CD4+ T cells from blood (PBMCs). The receptor source for this set is a human donor in good health.

This clonotype was recorded once. This sequence joins TRBV5-1 and TRBJ2-3; D is undetermined. The germline V gene has CDR1 SGHRS and CDR2 YFSETQ. The CDR3 length is 15 residues. Trimming cost V 3 bases and J 6 bases, with 17 bases left between them. Here the CDR3 reads CASSSQTRRWDTQYF. The CDR3 DNA is TGCGCCAGCAGCTCCCAGACACGACGGTGGGATACGCAGTATTTT.

In this sample, this clonotype turned up a few times. The V and J genes are TRBV4-2 and TRBJ2-1; D not resolved. CDR1 and CDR2 from the germline V gene are LGHNA and YNFKEQ. CDR3 length equals 17 residues. V was cut by 0 bases and J by 0 bases, with 12 bases left in between. CDR3 loop: CASSQDLVTSSYNEQFF. The CDR3, as DNA: TGTGCCAGCAGCCAAGATCTTGTCACCAGCTCCTACAATGAGCAGTTCTTC.

This clonotype is deemed large (0.1 to 1%). V usage is TRBV6-5 and J usage is TRBJ2-5; 13 bases are a match to TRBD2. The CDR3 has 16 amino acids. Germline loops: CDR1 MNHEY, CDR2 SVGAGI. V lost 8 bases and J lost 3; bases outside the gene matches: 9. In DNA form, the CDR3 reads TGTGCCAGCCAAGGGAAAGGACTAGCGGGAGAAGAGACCCAGTACTTC. Encoded protein: CASQGKGLAGEETQYF.

CDR3: CSVEGPGVETQYF. The CDR3 nucleotides are TGCAGCGTTGAAGGACCGGGGGTCGAGACCCAGTACTTC. The chain employs TRBV29-1 and TRBJ2-5; possibly TRBD2 for D (6 bases). Between the trimmed V and J ends, which lost 1 base and 5 bases, there was a span of 11 bases. Germline CDR1 reads SQVTM; CDR2 reads ANQGSEA. The CDR3 has 13 residues.